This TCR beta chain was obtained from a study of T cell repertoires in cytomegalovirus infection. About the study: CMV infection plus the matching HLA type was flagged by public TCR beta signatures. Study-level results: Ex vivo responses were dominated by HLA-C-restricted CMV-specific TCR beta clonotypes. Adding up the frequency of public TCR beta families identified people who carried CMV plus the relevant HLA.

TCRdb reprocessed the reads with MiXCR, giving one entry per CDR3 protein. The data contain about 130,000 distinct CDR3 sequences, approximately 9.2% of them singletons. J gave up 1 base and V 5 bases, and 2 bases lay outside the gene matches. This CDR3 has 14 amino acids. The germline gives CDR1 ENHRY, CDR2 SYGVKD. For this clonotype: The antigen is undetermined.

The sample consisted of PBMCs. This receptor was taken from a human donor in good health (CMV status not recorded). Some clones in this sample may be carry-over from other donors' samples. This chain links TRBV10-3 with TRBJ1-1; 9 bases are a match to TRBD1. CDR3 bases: TGTGCCATCAGTTGGGGACAGGGGAACACTGAAGCTTTCTTT. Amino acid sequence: CAISWGQGNTEAFF.